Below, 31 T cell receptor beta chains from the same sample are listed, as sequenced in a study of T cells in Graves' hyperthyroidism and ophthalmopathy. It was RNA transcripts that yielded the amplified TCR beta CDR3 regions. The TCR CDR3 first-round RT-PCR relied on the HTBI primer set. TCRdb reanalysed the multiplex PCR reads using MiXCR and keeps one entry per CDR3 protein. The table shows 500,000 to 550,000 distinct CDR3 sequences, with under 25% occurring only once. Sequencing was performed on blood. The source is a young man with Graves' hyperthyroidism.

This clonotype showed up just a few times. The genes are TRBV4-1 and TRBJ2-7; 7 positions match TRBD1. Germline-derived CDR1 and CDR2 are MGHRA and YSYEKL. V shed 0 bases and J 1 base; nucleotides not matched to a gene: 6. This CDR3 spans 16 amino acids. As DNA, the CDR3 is TGCGCCAGCAGCCAAGAACCAGGGGGTATGTCCTACGAGCAGTACTTC. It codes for CASSQEPGGMSYEQYF.

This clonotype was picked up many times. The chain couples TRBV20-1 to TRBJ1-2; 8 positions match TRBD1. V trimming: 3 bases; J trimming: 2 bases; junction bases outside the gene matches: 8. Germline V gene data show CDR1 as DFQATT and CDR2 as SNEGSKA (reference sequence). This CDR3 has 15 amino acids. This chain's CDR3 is CSARGTGPTNYGYTF. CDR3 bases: TGCAGTGCTAGGGGGACAGGACCCACCAACTATGGCTACACCTTC.

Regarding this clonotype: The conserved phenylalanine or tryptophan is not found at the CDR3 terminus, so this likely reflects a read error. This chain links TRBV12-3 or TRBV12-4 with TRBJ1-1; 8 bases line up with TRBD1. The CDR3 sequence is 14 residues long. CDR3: CASSFGTGNTEAFV. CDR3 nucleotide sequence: TGCGCCAGCAGTTTCGGGACAGGGAACACTGAAGCTTTCGTT.

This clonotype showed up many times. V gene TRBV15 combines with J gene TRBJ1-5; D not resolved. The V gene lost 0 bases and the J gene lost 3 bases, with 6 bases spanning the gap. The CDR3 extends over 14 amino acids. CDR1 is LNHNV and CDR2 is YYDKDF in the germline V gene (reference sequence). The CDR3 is CATSRDRFNQPQHF. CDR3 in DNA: TGTGCCACCAGCAGAGACAGATTCAATCAGCCCCAGCATTTT.

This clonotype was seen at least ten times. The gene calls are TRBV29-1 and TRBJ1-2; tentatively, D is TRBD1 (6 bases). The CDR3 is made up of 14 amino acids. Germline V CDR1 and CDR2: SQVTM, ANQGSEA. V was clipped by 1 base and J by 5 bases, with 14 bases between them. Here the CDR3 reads CSVEARDNHYGYTF. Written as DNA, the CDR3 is TGCAGCGTTGAAGCCCGGGACAACCATTATGGCTACACCTTC.

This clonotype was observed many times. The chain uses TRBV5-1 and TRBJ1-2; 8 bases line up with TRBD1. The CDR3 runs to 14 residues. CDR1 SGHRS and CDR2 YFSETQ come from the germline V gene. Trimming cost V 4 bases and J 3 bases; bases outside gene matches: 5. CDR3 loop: CASSRGQGDYGYTF. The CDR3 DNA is TGCGCCAGCAGCCGCGGACAGGGTGACTATGGCTACACCTTC.

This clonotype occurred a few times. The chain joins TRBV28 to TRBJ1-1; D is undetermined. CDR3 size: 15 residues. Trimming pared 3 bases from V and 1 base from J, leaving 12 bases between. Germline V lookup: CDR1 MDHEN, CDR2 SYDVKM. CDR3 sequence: CASSLGGRANTEAFF. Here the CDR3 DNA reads TGTGCCAGCAGTTTGGGCGGGCGGGCGAACACTGAAGCTTTCTTT.

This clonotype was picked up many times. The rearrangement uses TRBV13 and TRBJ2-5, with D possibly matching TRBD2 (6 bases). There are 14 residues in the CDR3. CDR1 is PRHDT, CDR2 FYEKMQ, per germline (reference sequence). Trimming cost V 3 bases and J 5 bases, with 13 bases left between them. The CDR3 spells CASSFGRGGETQYF. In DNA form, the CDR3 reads TGTGCCAGCAGCTTCGGGAGAGGTGGGGAGACCCAGTACTTC.

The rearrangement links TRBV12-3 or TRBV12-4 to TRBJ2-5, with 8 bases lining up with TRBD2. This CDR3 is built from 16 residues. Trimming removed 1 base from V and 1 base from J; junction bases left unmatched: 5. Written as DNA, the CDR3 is TGTGCCAGCAGTTTAGGAGTAGCGGGGACCCAAGAGACCCAGTACTTC. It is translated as CASSLGVAGTQETQYF.

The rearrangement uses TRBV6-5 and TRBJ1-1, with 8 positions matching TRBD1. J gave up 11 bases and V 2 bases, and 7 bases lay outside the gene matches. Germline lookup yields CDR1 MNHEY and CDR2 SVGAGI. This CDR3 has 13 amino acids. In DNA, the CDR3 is TGTGCCAGCAGTTACGGGACAGGATCATCGGCTTTCTTT. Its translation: CASSYGTGSSAFF.

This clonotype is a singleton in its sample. This CDR3 is CSARDRVTGVRCEQYF. The CDR3 DNA is TGCAGTGCTAGAGATCGGGTGACAGGGGTCCGCTGCGAGCAGTACTTC. V usage is TRBV20-1 and J usage is TRBJ2-7; 8 positions match TRBD1. Germline loops: CDR1 DFQATT, CDR2 SNEGSKA (reference sequence). V lost 0 bases to trimming and J lost 6 bases; unmatched junction nucleotides: 13. CDR3 size: 16 residues.

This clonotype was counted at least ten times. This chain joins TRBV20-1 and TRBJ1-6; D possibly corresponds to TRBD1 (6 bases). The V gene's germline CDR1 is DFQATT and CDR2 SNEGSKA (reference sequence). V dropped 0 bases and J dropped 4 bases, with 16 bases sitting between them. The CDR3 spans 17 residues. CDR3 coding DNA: TGCAGTGCTAGAGATGCCCAGGGGCGGACTTATAATTCACCCCTCCACTTT. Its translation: CSARDAQGRTYNSPLHF.

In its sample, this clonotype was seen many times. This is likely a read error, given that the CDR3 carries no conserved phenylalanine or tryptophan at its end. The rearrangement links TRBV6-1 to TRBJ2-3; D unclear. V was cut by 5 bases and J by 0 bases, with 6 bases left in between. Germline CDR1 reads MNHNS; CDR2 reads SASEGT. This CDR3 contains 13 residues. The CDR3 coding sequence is TGTGCCAGCAGTCGGATAAGCACAGATACGCAGTATTCT. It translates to CASSRISTDTQYS.

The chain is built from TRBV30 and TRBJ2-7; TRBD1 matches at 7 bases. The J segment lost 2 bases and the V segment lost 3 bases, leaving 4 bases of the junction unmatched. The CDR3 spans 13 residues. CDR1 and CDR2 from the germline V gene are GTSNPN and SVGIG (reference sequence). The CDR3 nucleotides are TGTGCCTGGAGCGGACAGGACACCTACGAGCAGTACTTC. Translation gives CAWSGQDTYEQYF. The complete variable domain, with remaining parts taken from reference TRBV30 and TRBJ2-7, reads SQTIHQWPATLVQPVGSPLSLECTVEGTSNPNLYWYRQAAGRGLQLLFYSVGIGQISSEVPQNLSASRPQDRQFILSSKKLLLSDSGFYLCAWSGQDTYEQYFGPGTRLTVT.

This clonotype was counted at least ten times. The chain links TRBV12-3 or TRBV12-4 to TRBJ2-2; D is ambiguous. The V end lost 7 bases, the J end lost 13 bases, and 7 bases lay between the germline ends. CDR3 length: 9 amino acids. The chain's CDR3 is CASILGLFF. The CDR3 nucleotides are TGTGCCAGCATCCTAGGGCTGTTTTTT.

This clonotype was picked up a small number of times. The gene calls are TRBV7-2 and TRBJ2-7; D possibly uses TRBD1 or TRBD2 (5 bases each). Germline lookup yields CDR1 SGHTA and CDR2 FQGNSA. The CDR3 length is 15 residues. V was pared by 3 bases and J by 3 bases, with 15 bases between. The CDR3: CASSLSTGGGYEQYF. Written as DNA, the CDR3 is TGTGCCAGCAGCTTGTCTACAGGAGGTGGCTACGAGCAGTACTTC.

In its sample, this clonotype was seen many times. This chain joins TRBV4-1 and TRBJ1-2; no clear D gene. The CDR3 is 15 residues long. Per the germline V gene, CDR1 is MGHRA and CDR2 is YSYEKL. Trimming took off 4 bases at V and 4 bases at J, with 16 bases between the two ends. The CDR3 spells CASSPLGEGGYGYTF. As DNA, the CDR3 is TGCGCCAGCAGCCCCCTAGGTGAGGGTGGCTATGGCTACACCTTC.

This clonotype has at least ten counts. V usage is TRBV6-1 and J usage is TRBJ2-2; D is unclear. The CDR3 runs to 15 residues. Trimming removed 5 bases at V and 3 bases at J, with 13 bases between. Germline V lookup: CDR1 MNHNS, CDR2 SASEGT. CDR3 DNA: TGTGCCAGCAGTCGAACCCCACAGCACACCGGGGAGCTGTTTTTT. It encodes CASSRTPQHTGELFF.

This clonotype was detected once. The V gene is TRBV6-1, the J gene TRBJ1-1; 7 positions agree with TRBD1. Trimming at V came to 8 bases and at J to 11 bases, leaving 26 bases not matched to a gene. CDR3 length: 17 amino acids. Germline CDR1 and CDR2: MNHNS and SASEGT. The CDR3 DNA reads TGTGCCAGCGGCAGGGGGGCGAGATTAGAGGGGCTTCCCGACGCTTTCTTT. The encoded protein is CASGRGARLEGLPDAFF.

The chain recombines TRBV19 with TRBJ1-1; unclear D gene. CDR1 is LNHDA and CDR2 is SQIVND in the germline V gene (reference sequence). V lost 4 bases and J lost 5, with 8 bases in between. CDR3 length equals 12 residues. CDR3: CASSNGVTEAFF. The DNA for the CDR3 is TGTGCCAGTAGTAATGGGGTTACTGAAGCTTTCTTT.

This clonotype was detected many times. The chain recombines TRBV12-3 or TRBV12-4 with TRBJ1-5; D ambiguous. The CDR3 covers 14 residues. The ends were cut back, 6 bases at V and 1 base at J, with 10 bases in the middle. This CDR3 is CASRATRSNQPQHF. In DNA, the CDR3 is TGTGCCAGCAGGGCGACCAGGAGCAATCAGCCCCAGCATTTT.

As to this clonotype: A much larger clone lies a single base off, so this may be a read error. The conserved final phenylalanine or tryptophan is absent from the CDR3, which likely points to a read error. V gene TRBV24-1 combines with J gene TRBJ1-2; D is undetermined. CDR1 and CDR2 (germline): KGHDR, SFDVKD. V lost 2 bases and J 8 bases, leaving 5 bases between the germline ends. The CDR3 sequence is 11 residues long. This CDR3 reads CATSDSSGYTY. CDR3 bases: TGTGCCACCAGTGATTCTTCAGGCTACACCTAC.

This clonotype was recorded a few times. CDR3 in DNA: TGTGCCGGGTGGACTAGCGGAAAGAACGAGCAGTACTTC. As protein: CAGWTSGKNEQYF. The chain recombines TRBV19 with TRBJ2-7; TRBD2 agrees at 10 bases. Trimming cost V 11 bases and J 5 bases; bases outside gene matches: 9. CDR1 is LNHDA and CDR2 is SQIVND in the germline V gene (reference sequence). The CDR3 consists of 13 residues.

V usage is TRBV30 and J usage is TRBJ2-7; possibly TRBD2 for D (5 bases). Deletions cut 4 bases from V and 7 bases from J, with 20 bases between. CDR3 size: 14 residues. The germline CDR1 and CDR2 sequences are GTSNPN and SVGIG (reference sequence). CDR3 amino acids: CAWNELRVSGEQYF. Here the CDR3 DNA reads TGTGCCTGGAACGAGTTGCGGGTGTCGGGGGAGCAGTACTTC.

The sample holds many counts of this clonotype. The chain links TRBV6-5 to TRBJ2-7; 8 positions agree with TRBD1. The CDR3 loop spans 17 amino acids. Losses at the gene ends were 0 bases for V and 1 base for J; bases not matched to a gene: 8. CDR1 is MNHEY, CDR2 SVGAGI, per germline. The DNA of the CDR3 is TGTGCCAGCAGTTACTCTAGGTGGACAGGGTCTTCCTACGAGCAGTACTTC. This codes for CASSYSRWTGSSYEQYF.

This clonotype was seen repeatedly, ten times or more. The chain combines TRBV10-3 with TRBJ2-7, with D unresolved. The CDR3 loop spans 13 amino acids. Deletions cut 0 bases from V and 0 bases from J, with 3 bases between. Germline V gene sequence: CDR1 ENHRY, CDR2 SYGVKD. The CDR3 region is CAISESSSYEQYF. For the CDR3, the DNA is TGTGCCATCAGTGAGTCGAGCTCCTACGAGCAGTACTTC.

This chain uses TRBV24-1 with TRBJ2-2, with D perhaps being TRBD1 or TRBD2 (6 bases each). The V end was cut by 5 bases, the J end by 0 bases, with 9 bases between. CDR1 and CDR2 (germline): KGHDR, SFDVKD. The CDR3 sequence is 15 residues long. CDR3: CATSVGGANTGELFF. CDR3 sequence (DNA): TGTGCCACCAGTGTGGGGGGCGCGAACACCGGGGAGCTGTTTTTT.

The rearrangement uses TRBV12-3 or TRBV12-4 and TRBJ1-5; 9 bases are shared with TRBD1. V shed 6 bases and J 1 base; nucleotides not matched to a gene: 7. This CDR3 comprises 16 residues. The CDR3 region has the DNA TGTGCCAGCAGCCTCACAGGGGGCATGAGCAATCAGCCCCAGCATTTT. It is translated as CASSLTGGMSNQPQHF.

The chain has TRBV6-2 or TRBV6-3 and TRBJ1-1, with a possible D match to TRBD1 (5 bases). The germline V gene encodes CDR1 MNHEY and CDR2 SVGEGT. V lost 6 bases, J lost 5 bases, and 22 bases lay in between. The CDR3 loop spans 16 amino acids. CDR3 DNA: TGTGCCAGCAGGCGTCTCGGGCCTCTTGGGGGAACTGAAGCTTTCTTT. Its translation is CASRRLGPLGGTEAFF.

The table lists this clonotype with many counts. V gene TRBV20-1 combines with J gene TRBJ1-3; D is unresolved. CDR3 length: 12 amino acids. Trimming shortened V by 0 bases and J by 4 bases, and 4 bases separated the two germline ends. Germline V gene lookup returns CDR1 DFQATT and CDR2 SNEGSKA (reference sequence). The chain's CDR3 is CSARESGNTIYF. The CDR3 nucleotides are TGCAGTGCTAGAGAGTCAGGAAACACCATATATTTT.

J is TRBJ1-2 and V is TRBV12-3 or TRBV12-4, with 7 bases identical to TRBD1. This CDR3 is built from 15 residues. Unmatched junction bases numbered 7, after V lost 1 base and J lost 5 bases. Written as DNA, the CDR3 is TGTGCCAGCAGTTTAGATGAGACAGGGTGGTATGGCTACACCTTC. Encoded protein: CASSLDETGWYGYTF.